This passage covers 30 T cell receptor beta chains from one sample sequenced in a study of T cells in tuberculosis. Sequencing was performed with immunoSEQ multiplex PCR; in TCRdb, only in-frame clones are kept and a portion is missing. Here the sample spans about 40,000 clones, around 93% being singletons. The sample comprised PBMCs. Every receptor here comes from a donor between 10 and 35 years old with latent tuberculosis or without tuberculosis infection. Some clones in this sample may be carry-over from other donors' samples.

The chain joins TRBV6-6 to TRBJ2-7, with 9 bases identical to TRBD2. This CDR3 is built from 15 residues. V lost 4 bases, J lost 0 bases, and 4 bases stayed unmatched. The germline V gene has CDR1 MNHNY and CDR2 SVGAGI (reference sequence). This CDR3 reads CASSSYSGSSYEQYF. The CDR3 bases are TGTGCCAGCAGTTCCTATAGCGGGAGCTCCTACGAGCAGTACTTC.

This chain joins TRBV2 and TRBJ2-1; TRBD2 might be the D (6 bases). The germline CDR1 and CDR2 sequences are SNHLY and FYNNEI. V was pared by 8 bases and J by 9 bases, with 14 bases between. The CDR3 loop spans 12 amino acids. CDR3 in amino acids: CASGDPGGEQFF. The CDR3 DNA reads as TGTGCCAGCGGCGATCCCGGGGGTGAGCAGTTCTTC.

The chain employs TRBV5-1 and TRBJ1-3; TRBD1 aligns across 7 bases. Germline V gene sequence: CDR1 SGHRS, CDR2 YFSETQ. There are 16 residues in the CDR3. With V trimmed by 2 bases and J by 2 bases, 7 bases remained unmatched. This chain's CDR3 is CASSFTWTGAGNTIYF. The CDR3 DNA reads TGCGCCAGCAGCTTTACTTGGACAGGCGCTGGAAACACCATATATTTT.

The chain carries TRBV18 and TRBJ1-1; tentative D call: TRBD1 (6 bases). The CDR3 covers 15 residues. Per the germline V gene, CDR1 is KGHSH and CDR2 is LQKENI. Deletions cut 2 bases from V and 1 base from J, with 11 bases between. CDR3 sequence: CASSPTTGRNTEAFF. Here the CDR3 DNA reads TGTGCCAGCTCACCAACAACAGGGAGGAACACTGAAGCTTTCTTT.

This chain connects TRBV27 to TRBJ1-6; the D is unclear. V was shortened by 2 bases and J by 10 bases, with 15 bases between the two germline ends. The CDR3 is made up of 15 amino acids. The germline CDR1 and CDR2 sequences are MNHEY and SMNVEV (reference sequence). CDR3 DNA sequence: TGTGCCAGCAGTTTAGGCCGGCTAGTTTGGTCACCCCTCCACTTT. This translates into CASSLGRLVWSPLHF.

This chain joins TRBV19 and TRBJ2-3, with D unclear. This CDR3 is 16 amino acids long. From germline, CDR1 is LNHDA and CDR2 SQIVND (reference sequence). V shed 1 base and J shed 0 bases, with 11 bases lying between them. The CDR3 nucleotides read TGTGCCAGTAGTATAGCCGGCGGTACTAGCACAGATACGCAGTATTTT. Residues: CASSIAGGTSTDTQYF.

This chain joins TRBV7-3 and TRBJ2-5; TRBD2 agrees at 8 bases. V dropped 2 bases and J dropped 4; count of bases not matched to a gene: 6. This CDR3 has 15 residues. Germline CDR1 SGHTA, CDR2 FQGTGA. The CDR3 DNA reads as TGTGCCAGCAGCTTAGTTAGCGGGGAGACAGAGACCCAGTACTTC. It specifies CASSLVSGETETQYF. Drawing the rest from reference TRBV7-3 and TRBJ2-5, the complete variable domain is GAGVSQTPSNKVTEKGKYVELRCDPISGHTALYWYRQSLGQGPEFLIYFQGTGAADDSGLPNDRFFAVRPEGSVSTLKIQRTERGDSAVYLCASSLVSGETETQYFGPGTRLLVL.

The chain joins TRBV19 to TRBJ1-5; TRBD1 matches at 10 bases. Trimming took 3 bases from V and 1 from J; bases not matched to a gene: 6. Germline CDR1 is LNHDA and CDR2 is SQIVND (reference sequence). The CDR3 sequence is 17 residues long. The CDR3 sequence: CASSISGTGASNQPQHF. The CDR3 DNA is TGTGCCAGTAGTATCTCGGGGACAGGGGCGAGCAATCAGCCCCAGCATTTT.

This sequence joins TRBV30 and TRBJ2-3; the match to TRBD2 covers 8 bases. J was trimmed by 3 bases and V by 7 bases; bases with no gene match: 9. The CDR3 loop spans 14 amino acids. Germline V gene data show CDR1 as GTSNPN and CDR2 as SVGIG (reference sequence). The CDR3 coding sequence is TGTGCCTTCGGGAGGGGGGGGCTTACAGATACGCAGTATTTT. Encoded protein: CAFGRGGLTDTQYF.

The chain carries TRBV4-3 and TRBJ1-5; no firm D call. CDR3 length: 16 residues. V was cut by 0 bases and J by 2 bases, with 11 bases left in between. Per the germline V gene, CDR1 is LGHNA and CDR2 is YSLEER. CDR3 coding DNA: TGCGCCAGCAGCCAAGAGCTGGTAGTTGGCAATCAGCCCCAGCATTTT. Amino acids: CASSQELVVGNQPQHF.

The rearrangement uses TRBV18 and TRBJ2-7; the D gene is possibly TRBD2 (5 bases). Germline-derived CDR1 and CDR2 are KGHSH and LQKENI. V lost 1 base and J lost 4, with 23 bases in between. The length of the CDR3 is 18 residues. CDR3 DNA: TGTGCCAGCTCACCACGGGGTTCAGCGGCATCACTGTCTTACGAGCAGTACTTC. Residues: CASSPRGSAASLSYEQYF.

This chain links TRBV14 with TRBJ2-7, with D possibly being TRBD2 (7 bases). V gave up 4 bases and J gave up 6 bases, with 16 bases separating them. This CDR3 region has 14 residues. CDR1 is SGHDN, CDR2 FVKESK, per germline. The chain's CDR3 is CASSLLSGGGEQYF. CDR3 in DNA: TGTGCCAGCAGCCTGTTGTCGGGGGGCGGCGAGCAGTACTTC.

This chain uses TRBV18 with TRBJ1-6; D may be TRBD1 (5 bases). V was shortened by 0 bases and J by 10 bases, with 16 bases between the two germline ends. The germline gives CDR1 KGHSH, CDR2 LQKENI. This CDR3 region has 16 residues. CDR3 DNA sequence: TGTGCCAGCTCACCACCGGGGCGAGGGGAGGACTCACCCCTCCACTTT. Protein: CASSPPGRGEDSPLHF.

The chain has TRBV19 and TRBJ1-5; 7 bases line up with TRBD1. J gave up 5 bases and V 4 bases, and 5 bases lay outside the gene matches. The CDR3 has 14 amino acids. Germline V CDR1 and CDR2: LNHDA, SQIVND (reference sequence). This CDR3 is CASSSRTGYQPQHF. In DNA form, the CDR3 reads TGTGCCAGTAGTAGTAGGACAGGTTATCAGCCCCAGCATTTT.

The chain carries TRBV19 and TRBJ1-1; weak D call: TRBD1 (5 bases). The CDR3 runs to 14 residues. Deletions cut 1 base from V and 3 bases from J, with 9 bases between. Per the germline V gene, CDR1 is LNHDA and CDR2 is SQIVND (reference sequence). The CDR3 DNA reads TGTGCCAGTAGTATAGCAGGAGGGGACACTGAAGCTTTCTTT. It codes for CASSIAGGDTEAFF.

V gene TRBV5-4 combines with J gene TRBJ2-3; TRBD1 matches at 7 bases. Germline lookup yields CDR1 SGHNT and CDR2 YYREEE (reference sequence). The length of the CDR3 is 18 residues. V was clipped by 2 bases and J by 0 bases; unmatched bases: 12. The CDR3: CASSFARDRFHSTDTQYF. The CDR3 coding sequence is TGTGCCAGCAGCTTTGCCCGGGACAGATTTCATAGCACAGATACGCAGTATTTT.

CDR3 sequence (DNA): TGTGCCAGCTCACCACGGGACAGTGTAAAAAACATTCAGTACTTC. Translating gives CASSPRDSVKNIQYF. The rearrangement joins TRBV18 to TRBJ2-4, with 7 bases fitting TRBD1. This CDR3 is built from 15 residues. J gave up 4 bases and V 1 base, and 4 bases lay outside the gene matches. Germline CDR1 and CDR2: KGHSH and LQKENI.

V usage is TRBV9 and J usage is TRBJ2-1, with 7 nucleotides matching TRBD1. V shed 1 base and J 9 bases; nucleotides not matched to a gene: 7. The CDR3 is 14 amino acids. In germline, CDR1 is SGDLS, CDR2 YYNGEE. The CDR3 loop reads CASSVNMGTAEQFF. In DNA form, the CDR3 reads TGTGCCAGCAGCGTAAATATGGGGACAGCTGAGCAGTTCTTC.

This chain joins TRBV9 and TRBJ2-2; 9 bases are a match to TRBD2. Germline CDR1 reads SGDLS; CDR2 reads YYNGEE. The ends lost 2 bases at V and 3 bases at J; junction bases unmatched: 2. The CDR3 has 15 amino acids. The DNA for the CDR3 is TGTGCCAGCAGCGTTAGCGGGGGACACACCGGGGAGCTGTTTTTT. Residues: CASSVSGGHTGELFF.

This sequence joins TRBV9 and TRBJ1-3; possibly TRBD1 for D (6 bases). The germline gives CDR1 SGDLS, CDR2 YYNGEE. The CDR3 loop spans 17 amino acids. Trimming cost V 0 bases and J 0 bases, with 13 bases left between them. CDR3 nucleotide sequence: TGTGCCAGCAGCGTAGTAGGGGGAAGGAGCTCTGGAAACACCATATATTTT. Translated, it gives CASSVVGGRSSGNTIYF.

The chain combines TRBV7-8 with TRBJ1-5; D call uncertain. Germline CDR1 reads SGHVS; CDR2 reads FQNEAQ. V was clipped by 5 bases and J by 0 bases, with 8 bases between them. The CDR3 extends over 14 amino acids. CDR3 loop: CASSPQSSNQPQHF. In DNA form, the CDR3 reads TGTGCCAGCAGCCCTCAGTCTAGCAATCAGCCCCAGCATTTT.

The V call is TRBV15, the J call TRBJ2-7; the match to TRBD1 covers 10 bases. CDR1 LNHNV and CDR2 YYDKDF come from the germline V gene (reference sequence). V was pared by 2 bases and J by 4 bases, with 8 bases of the junction left unmatched. The length of the CDR3 is 16 residues. For the CDR3, the DNA is TGTGCCACCAGCAGATATTCCGGGACAGGGGATTACGAGCAGTACTTC. This gives the protein CATSRYSGTGDYEQYF.

V and J are TRBV7-2 and TRBJ1-2, with 9 bases identical to TRBD1. V shed 5 bases and J 7 bases; nucleotides not matched to a gene: 11. This CDR3 is 15 amino acids long. The germline V gene encodes CDR1 SGHTA and CDR2 FQGNSA. CDR3 amino acids: CASSPGQGTRSGYTF. The CDR3 nucleotides are TGTGCCAGCAGCCCTGGACAGGGGACCCGGTCTGGCTACACCTTC.

The chain combines TRBV2 with TRBJ2-5, with unresolved D. Germline-derived CDR1 and CDR2 are SNHLY and FYNNEI. The CDR3 runs to 11 residues. Trimming stripped 6 bases from V and 2 bases from J, with 4 bases between. CDR3 DNA sequence: TGTGCCAGCAGCCCTCAAGAGACCCAGTACTTC. This sequence encodes CASSPQETQYF.

This clone showed up just a few times. The chain carries TRBV19 and TRBJ1-2, with D maybe TRBD1 (6 bases). The CDR3 is 16 amino acids. Trimming removed 5 bases from V and 6 bases from J, with 22 bases in between. Germline lookup yields CDR1 LNHDA and CDR2 SQIVND (reference sequence). CDR3 nucleotide sequence: TGTGCCAGTAGTGCCACCATAGGGGGGGGCGCGGATGGCTACACCTTC. It encodes CASSATIGGGADGYTF.

The V and J genes are TRBV5-8 and TRBJ2-2; D unclear. The CDR3 contains 15 residues. Germline CDR1 reads SGHTS; CDR2 reads YDEGEE. The ends were cut back, 0 bases at V and 4 bases at J, with 10 bases in the middle. The CDR3 loop is CASSLETEITGELFF. Here the CDR3 DNA reads TGTGCCAGCAGCTTGGAGACGGAGATCACCGGGGAGCTGTTTTTT.

V usage is TRBV10-2 and J usage is TRBJ2-2, with D possibly being TRBD2 (5 bases). Trimming cost V 5 bases and J 8 bases, with 18 bases left between them. Germline CDR1 and CDR2: WSHSY and SAAADI. The CDR3 is made up of 15 amino acids. The CDR3 DNA reads TGCGCCAGCAGTTACTCACTAGTCTTGGGTGGGGAGCTGTTTTTT. It yields the protein CASSYSLVLGGELFF.

The chain is built from TRBV7-9 and TRBJ1-5; 10 bases map to TRBD1. The CDR3 spans 16 residues. From germline, CDR1 is SEHNR and CDR2 FQNEAQ (reference sequence). V lost 5 bases, J lost 4 bases, and 8 bases stayed unmatched. The CDR3 DNA follows: TGTGCCAGCAGCACTACGGACAGGGGGGCAAATCAGCCCCAGCATTTT. Amino acid sequence: CASSTTDRGANQPQHF.

This rearrangement joins TRBV28 to TRBJ1-5; TRBD1 aligns across 9 bases. Germline trimming cut 7 bases from V and 5 bases from J; bases unmatched to any gene: 6. Germline CDR1 MDHEN, CDR2 SYDVKM. The CDR3 runs 14 residues. The CDR3 nucleotides read TGTGCCAGCACCCGGGACAGGGTGTATCAGCCCCAGCATTTT. It yields the protein CASTRDRVYQPQHF. Filled out from reference TRBV28 and TRBJ1-5, the complete variable domain reads DVKVTQSSRYLVKRTGEKVFLECVQDMDHENMFWYRQDPGLGLRLIYFSYDVKMKEKGDIPEGYSVSREKKERFSLILESASTNQTSMYLCASTRDRVYQPQHFGDGTRLSIL.

The chain has TRBV6-5 and TRBJ1-2; 11 bases match TRBD1. CDR1 and CDR2 (germline): MNHEY, SVGAGI. This CDR3 has 15 amino acids. V lost 6 bases and J lost 6; bases outside the gene matches: 9. The CDR3 DNA reads TGTGCCAGCAGGTTTACCGGGACAGGGGGTCATGGCTACACCTTC. Its protein is CASRFTGTGGHGYTF.